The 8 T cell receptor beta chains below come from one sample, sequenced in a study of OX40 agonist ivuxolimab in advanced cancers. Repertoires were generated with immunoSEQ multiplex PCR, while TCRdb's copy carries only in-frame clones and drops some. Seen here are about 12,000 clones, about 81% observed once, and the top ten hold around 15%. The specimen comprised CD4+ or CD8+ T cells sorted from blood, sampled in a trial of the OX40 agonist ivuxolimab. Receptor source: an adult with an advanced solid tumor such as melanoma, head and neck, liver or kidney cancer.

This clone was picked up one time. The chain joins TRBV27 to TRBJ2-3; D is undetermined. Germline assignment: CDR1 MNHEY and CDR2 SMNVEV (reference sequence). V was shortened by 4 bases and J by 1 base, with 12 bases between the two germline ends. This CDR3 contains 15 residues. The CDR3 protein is CASSSSWGGTDTQYF. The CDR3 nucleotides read TGTGCCAGCAGTTCCTCCTGGGGTGGCACAGATACGCAGTATTTT.

CDR3 DNA sequence: TGTGCCAGCAGCTTAGATCCTAGCTCCTACAATGAGCAGTTCTTC. It translates to CASSLDPSSYNEQFF. V usage is TRBV11-3 and J usage is TRBJ2-1; no reliable D call. The V and J ends lost 0 bases and 0 bases respectively, with 6 bases between them. This CDR3 is 15 amino acids long. Germline V gene data show CDR1 as SGHNT and CDR2 as YENEEA.

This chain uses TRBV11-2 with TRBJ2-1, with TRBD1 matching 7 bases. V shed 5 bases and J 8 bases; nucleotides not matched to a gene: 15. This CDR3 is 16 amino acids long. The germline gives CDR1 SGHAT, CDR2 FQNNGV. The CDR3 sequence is CASSLRQGFLVDEQFF. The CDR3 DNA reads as TGTGCCAGCAGCCTCCGACAGGGATTCTTAGTTGATGAGCAGTTCTTC.

The CDR3 nucleotides are TGCAGCGTTGTTCCAGGGGACGACACCGGGGAGCTGTTTTTT. The encoded protein is CSVVPGDDTGELFF. J is TRBJ2-2 and V is TRBV29-1; the D gene is possibly TRBD1 (6 bases). The CDR3 covers 14 residues. Germline assignment: CDR1 SQVTM and CDR2 ANQGSEA. Trimming shortened V by 4 bases and J by 3 bases, and 12 bases separated the two germline ends.

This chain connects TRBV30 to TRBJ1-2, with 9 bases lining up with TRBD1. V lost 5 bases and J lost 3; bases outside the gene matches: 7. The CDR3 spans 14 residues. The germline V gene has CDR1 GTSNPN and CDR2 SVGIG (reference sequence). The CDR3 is CAWALDRGDYGYTF. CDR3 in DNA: TGTGCCTGGGCCCTGGACAGGGGCGACTATGGCTACACCTTC.

The chain's CDR3 is CASSQEFPRYGEPYEQYF. The CDR3 nucleotides read TGCGCCAGCAGCCAAGAGTTCCCCAGGTATGGGGAACCCTACGAGCAGTACTTC. V and J are TRBV4-3 and TRBJ2-7; D gene uncertain. CDR1 and CDR2 from the germline V gene are LGHNA and YSLEER. This CDR3 is built from 18 residues. Trimming stripped 0 bases from V and 2 bases from J, with 20 bases between.

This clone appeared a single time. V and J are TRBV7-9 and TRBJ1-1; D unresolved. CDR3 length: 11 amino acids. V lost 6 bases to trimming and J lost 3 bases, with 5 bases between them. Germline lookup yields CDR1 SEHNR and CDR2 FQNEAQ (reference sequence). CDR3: CASRDDTEAFF. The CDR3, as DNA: TGTGCCAGCAGAGACGACACTGAAGCTTTCTTT.

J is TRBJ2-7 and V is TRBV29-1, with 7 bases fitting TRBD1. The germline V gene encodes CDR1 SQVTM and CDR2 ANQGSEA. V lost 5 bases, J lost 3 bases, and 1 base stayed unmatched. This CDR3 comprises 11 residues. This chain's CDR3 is CSVRDSYEQYF. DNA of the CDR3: TGCAGCGTTCGGGACAGCTACGAGCAGTACTTC.